Reported below is one T cell receptor (beta chain). This sample is drawn from a study of technical replicates of blood from four donors. V shed 4 bases and J 2 bases; nucleotides not matched to a gene: 7. The CDR3 is 15 amino acids. Germline CDR1 SGHRS, CDR2 YFSETQ. Sequencing was performed with immunoSEQ multiplex PCR; in TCRdb, only in-frame clones are kept and a portion is missing. In the table there are some 74,000 clones, approximately 91% of which are singletons. The receptor was isolated from a human donor in good health. Sequencing used T cells isolated from PBMCs. The chain combines TRBV5-1 with TRBJ2-3; 7 bases are a match to TRBD2. The CDR3 protein is CASSQASGLTDTQYF. In nucleotides, the CDR3 is TGCGCCAGCAGCCAAGCTAGCGGCCTCACAGATACGCAGTATTTT.